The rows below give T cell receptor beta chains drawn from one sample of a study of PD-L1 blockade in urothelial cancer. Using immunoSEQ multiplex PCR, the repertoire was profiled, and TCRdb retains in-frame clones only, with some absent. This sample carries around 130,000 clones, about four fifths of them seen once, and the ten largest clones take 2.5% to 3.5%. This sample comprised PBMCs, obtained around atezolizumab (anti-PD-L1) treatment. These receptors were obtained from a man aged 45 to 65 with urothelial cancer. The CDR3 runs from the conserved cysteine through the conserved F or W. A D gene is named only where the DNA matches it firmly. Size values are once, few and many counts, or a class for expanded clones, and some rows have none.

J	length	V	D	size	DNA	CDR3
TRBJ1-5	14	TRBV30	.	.	TGTGCCTGGAGTAGAGGGGGGGGCAATCAGCCCCAGCATTTT	CAWSRGGGNQPQHF
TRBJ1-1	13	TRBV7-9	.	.	TGTGCCACGAAGGATACAGATTCCGCTGAAGCTTTCTTT	CATKDTDSAEAFF
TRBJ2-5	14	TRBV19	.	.	TGTGCCAGTAGTACCCGACAGTCCCAAGAGACCCAGTACTTC	CASSTRQSQETQYF
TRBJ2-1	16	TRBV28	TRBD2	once	TGTGCCAGCACCTTGGGTGGCGGGAGGCCCTACAATGAGCAGTTCTTC	CASTLGGGRPYNEQFF
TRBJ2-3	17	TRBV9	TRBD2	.	TGTGCCAGCAGCGCCGGGGGGACCGCGGGGGGCACAGATACGCAGTATTTT	CASSAGGTAGGTDTQYF
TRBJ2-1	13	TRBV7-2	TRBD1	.	TGTGCCAGCAGCAAGGACAGGGGTGATGAGCAGTTCTTC	CASSKDRGDEQFF
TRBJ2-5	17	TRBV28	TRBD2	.	TGTGCCAGCAGTTGGGCAAGAGGACTAGCGGGATTAGAGACCCAGTACTTC	CASSWARGLAGLETQYF
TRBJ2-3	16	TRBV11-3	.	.	TGTGCCAGCAGCTCCACGAGCGGGCTCGCGACAGATACGCAGTATTTT	CASSSTSGLATDTQYF
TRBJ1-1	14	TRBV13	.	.	TGTGCCAGCAGCTTAAGAGGGGGAACGACTGAAGCTTTCTTT	CASSLRGGTTEAFF
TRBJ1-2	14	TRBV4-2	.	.	TGTGCCAGCAGCCAAGGAGATGGGAGATATGGCTACACCTTC	CASSQGDGRYGYTF
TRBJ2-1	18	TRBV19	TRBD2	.	TGTGCCAGTAGTCTCGGGACTAGCGGGGTCTTCCGGCGCAATGAGCAGTTCTTC	CASSLGTSGVFRRNEQFF
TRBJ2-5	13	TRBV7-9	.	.	TGTGCCAGCACCCCTCGAGCCCAAGAGACCCAGTACTTC	CASTPRAQETQYF
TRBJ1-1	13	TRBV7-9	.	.	TGTGCCAGCAGCTTAGGGACAGCTACTGAAGCTTTCTTT	CASSLGTATEAFF
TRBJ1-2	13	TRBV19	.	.	TGTGCCAGTAGTGAAGACAGATACTATGGCTACACCTTC	CASSEDRYYGYTF
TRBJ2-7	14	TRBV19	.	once	TGTGCCAGTAGTAACCTGGGTAGCACCTACGAGCAGTACTTC	CASSNLGSTYEQYF
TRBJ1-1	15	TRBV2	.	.	TGTGCCAGCAGTTCGAACAGGGTAACAGGCACTGAAGCTTTCTTT	CASSSNRVTGTEAFF
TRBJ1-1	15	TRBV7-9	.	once	TGTGCCAGCAGCTTAGTTAGGGGGTTCGCCACTGAAGCTTTCTTT	CASSLVRGFATEAFF
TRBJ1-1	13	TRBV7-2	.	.	TGTGCCAGCAGCTTTAGCAAGAACACTGAAGCTTTCTTT	CASSFSKNTEAFF
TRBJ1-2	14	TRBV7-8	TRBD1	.	TGTGCCAGCAGCTCCCGACAGGGTCGGAGAGGCTACACCTTC	CASSSRQGRRGYTF
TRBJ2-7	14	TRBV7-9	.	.	TGTGCCAGCAGCTCAACTAGCACCTCCTACGAGCAGTACTTC	CASSSTSTSYEQYF